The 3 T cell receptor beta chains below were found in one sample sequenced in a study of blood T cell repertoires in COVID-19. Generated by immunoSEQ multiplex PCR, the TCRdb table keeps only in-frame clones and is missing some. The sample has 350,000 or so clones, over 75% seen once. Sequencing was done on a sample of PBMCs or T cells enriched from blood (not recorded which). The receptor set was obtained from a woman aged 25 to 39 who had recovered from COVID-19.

In nucleotides, the CDR3 is TGTGCCAGTAGTGAGAACAGGGGGCCCTATCAGCCCCAGCATTTT. Translated: CASSENRGPYQPQHF. The rearrangement uses TRBV19 and TRBJ1-5, with 9 bases fitting TRBD1. Trimming cost V 5 bases and J 5 bases; bases outside gene matches: 7. Germline values: CDR1 LNHDA, CDR2 SQIVND (reference sequence). The CDR3 extends over 15 amino acids.

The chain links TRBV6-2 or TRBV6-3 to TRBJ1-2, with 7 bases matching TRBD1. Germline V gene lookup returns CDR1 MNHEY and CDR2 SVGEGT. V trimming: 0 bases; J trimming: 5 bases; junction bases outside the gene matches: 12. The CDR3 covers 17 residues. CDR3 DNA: TGTGCCAGCAGTTACTCCGGTGACAGGGCTCTTCTGTATGGCTACACCTTC. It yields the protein CASSYSGDRALLYGYTF.

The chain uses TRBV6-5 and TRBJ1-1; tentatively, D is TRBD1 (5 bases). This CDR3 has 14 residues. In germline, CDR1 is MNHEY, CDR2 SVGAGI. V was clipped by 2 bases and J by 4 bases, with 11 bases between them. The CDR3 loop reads CASSYGGWGTEAFF. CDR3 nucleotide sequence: TGTGCCAGCAGTTACGGGGGGTGGGGCACTGAAGCTTTCTTT.